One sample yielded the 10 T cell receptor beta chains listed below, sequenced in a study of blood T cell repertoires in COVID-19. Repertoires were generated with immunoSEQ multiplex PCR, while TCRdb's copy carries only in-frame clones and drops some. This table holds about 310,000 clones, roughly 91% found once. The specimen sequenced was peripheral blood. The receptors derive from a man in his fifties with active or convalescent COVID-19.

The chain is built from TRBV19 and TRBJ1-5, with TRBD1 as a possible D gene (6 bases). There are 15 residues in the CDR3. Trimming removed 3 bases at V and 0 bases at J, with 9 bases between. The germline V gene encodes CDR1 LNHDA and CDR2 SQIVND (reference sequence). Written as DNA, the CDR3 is TGTGCCAGTAGTATTAAGACAGGTAGCAATCAGCCCCAGCATTTT. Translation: CASSIKTGSNQPQHF. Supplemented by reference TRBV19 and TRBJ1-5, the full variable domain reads DGGITQSPKYLFRKEGQNVTLSCEQNLNHDAMYWYRQDPGQGLRLIYYSQIVNDFQKGDIAEGYSVSREKKESFPLTVTSAQKNPTAFYLCASSIKTGSNQPQHFGDGTRLSIL.

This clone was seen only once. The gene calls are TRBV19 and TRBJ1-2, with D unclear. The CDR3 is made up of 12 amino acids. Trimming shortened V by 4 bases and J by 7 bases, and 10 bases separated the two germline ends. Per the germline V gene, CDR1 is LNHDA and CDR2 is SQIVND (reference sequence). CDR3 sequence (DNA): TGTGCCAGTAGTACCCCTCCGGGTGGCTACACCTTC. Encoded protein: CASSTPPGGYTF.

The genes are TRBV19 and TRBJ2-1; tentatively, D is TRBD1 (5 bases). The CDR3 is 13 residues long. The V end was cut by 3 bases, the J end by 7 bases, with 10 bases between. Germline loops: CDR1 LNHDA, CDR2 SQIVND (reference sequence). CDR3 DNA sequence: TGTGCCAGTAGTATGTCCAGGGAAAATGAGCAGTTCTTC. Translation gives CASSMSRENEQFF.

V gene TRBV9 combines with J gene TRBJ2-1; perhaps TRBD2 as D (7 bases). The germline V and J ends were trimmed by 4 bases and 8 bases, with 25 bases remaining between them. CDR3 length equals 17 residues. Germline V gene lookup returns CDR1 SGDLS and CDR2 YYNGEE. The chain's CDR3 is CASSPQSLGGGVDEQFF. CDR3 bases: TGTGCCAGCAGCCCACAATCATTAGGCGGGGGCGTCGATGAGCAGTTCTTC.

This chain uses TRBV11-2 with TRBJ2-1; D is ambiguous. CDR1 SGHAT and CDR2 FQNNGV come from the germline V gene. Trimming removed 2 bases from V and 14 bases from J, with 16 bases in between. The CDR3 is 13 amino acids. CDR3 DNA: TGTGCCAGCAGCTTATCCGGTCTCAAGCAGGAGTTCTTC. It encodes CASSLSGLKQEFF.

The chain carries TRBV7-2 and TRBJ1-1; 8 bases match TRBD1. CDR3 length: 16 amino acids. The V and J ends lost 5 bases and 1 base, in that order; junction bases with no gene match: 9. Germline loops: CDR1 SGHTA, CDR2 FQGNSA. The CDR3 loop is CASSPRQGTPNTEAFF. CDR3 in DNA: TGTGCCAGCAGCCCAAGACAGGGGACCCCGAACACTGAAGCTTTCTTT.

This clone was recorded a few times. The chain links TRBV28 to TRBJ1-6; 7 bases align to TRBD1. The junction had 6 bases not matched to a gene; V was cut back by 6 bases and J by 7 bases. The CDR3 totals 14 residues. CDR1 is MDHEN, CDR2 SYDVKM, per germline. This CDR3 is CASRPGQQNSPLHF. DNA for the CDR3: TGTGCCAGCAGGCCGGGACAGCAAAATTCACCCCTCCACTTT.

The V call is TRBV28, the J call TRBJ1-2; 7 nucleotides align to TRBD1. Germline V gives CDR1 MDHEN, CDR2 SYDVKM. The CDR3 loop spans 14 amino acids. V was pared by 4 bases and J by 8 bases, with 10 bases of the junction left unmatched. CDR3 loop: CASSSTPRTGGYTF. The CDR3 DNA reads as TGTGCCAGCAGTTCAACCCCTCGGACAGGCGGCTACACCTTC.

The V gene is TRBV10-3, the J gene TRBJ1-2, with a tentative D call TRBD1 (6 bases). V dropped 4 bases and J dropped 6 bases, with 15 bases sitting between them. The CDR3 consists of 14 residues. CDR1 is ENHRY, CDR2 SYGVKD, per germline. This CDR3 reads CAISGTATEDGYTF. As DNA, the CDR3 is TGTGCCATCAGTGGGACAGCTACCGAGGATGGCTACACCTTC.

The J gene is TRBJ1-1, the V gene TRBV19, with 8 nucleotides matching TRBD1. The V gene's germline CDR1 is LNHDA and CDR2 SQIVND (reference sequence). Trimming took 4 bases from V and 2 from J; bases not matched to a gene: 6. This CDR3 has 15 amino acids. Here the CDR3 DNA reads TGTGCCAGTAGTAGGCGGACAGGGAGAAACACTGAAGCTTTCTTT. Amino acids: CASSRRTGRNTEAFF.